This TCR beta chain came from a study of T cell clonality in common variable immunodeficiency (dated by TCRdb to about 2015). Overall study outcomes, separate from this receptor: Fewer TCRbeta clones were shared among CVID subjects than among healthy controls (p < 0.0001). The authors noted that sequencing repertoires of T cell subpopulations would be needed to clarify what caused the increased clonality in CVID. Correlations of repertoire features with clinical complications were constrained by heterogeneity among patients within the CVID cohort. TCRbeta clonality was higher in CVID subjects than in healthy controls (t-test p = 0.018), and the increase was most characteristic of about a third of subjects. Although equal DNA input was used, an average of about 85,000 unique sequences per sample was obtained for controls, compared with some 34,000 for CVID samples. Reportedly, TCRbeta sequences from CVID had fewer deletions and N-nucleotide insertions, and highly modified clones with 13 or more V deletions were absent from CVID.

CVID samples and control samples contributed equivalent amounts of genomic DNA as sequencing input. For every sample, a 60 bp segment covering the rearranged TCRbeta CDR3 region was amplified and then sequenced. The immunoSEQ assay, a bias-corrected multiplex PCR combined with high-throughput sequencing, was used for TCRbeta amplification. In the source study's methods: Every unique nucleotide sequence counted as a clone and was annotated with V, D and J genes, copy number and frequency. Sequences were labeled productive if in frame, and non-productive if out of frame or containing stop codons. As previously described, clonality was computed from Shannon's entropy. The predicted amino acid sequences of productive clones were used to derive the mean CDR3 Kyte-Doolittle hydropathy. Hierarchical clustering of scaled V gene usage was performed with the R hclust function using Manhattan distance and complete linkage. To assess clone sharing by CDR3 amino acid sequence, 12 repertoires per group were resampled over 100 rounds. Repertoires were searched for approximately 70 published EBV-specific and around 230 published CMV-specific TCRbeta sequences. Analysis left out a couple of CVID samples that produced under 10,000 sequences, so 45 or so CVID repertoires remained. The clones in this table, taken by TCRdb from immuneACCESS, are in-frame only. Not every clone is retained; where verified, under half of the shortfall comes from an unresolved V gene, and the cause of the rest is unknown. The V and J calls and the clone size are those of that table, but D and trimming were determined from the DNA. This sample is represented by about 44,000 clones, with no singletons among them. More than 9% of the sample belongs to the ten largest clones.

The germline V and J ends show losses of 7 bases and 3 bases respectively, and no gene match explains 6 bases of the junction. Reading from cysteine to phenylalanine, the CDR3 counts 14 amino acids. Part of the CDR3 DNA is given, 33 bases translated from base 1. In the germline V gene, CDR1 corresponds to SNHLY and CDR2 to FYNNEI. Both CVID patients and healthy controls were predominantly of Caucasian heritage. Heparinized peripheral whole blood samples of about 5 to 8 ml were collected from each donor. Genomic DNA from adults with common variable immune deficiency (CVID) and from healthy adult controls was used for sequencing of TCRbeta CDR3 repertoires. The control group comprised 22 healthy adult volunteers, roughly twelve female and approximately ten male, aged about 23 to 66 years with a mean age of around 37. Diluted blood was density-centrifuged over Hypaque 1077 or Ficoll-Paque to isolate peripheral blood mononuclear cells. Genomic DNA was extracted from unsorted mononuclear cells by Qiagen column purification or by a centrifugation-based method.

The sample holds many counts of this clone. Its antigen remains undetermined. Read sequence stops 3 residues before the CDR3 end, and the germline J gene provides the missing end. Rearrangement joined TRBV2 to TRBJ2-7; a stretch of 10 junction bases matches TRBD1. This clonotype originated in a person aged 18-70 years in good health. Material: peripheral blood mononuclear cells. For the CDR3, the sequence is CASTAGTGVYEQYF. Incomplete CDR3 DNA: TGTGCCAGCACTGCCGGGACAGGGGTCTACGAG.